Presented here are 9 T cell receptor beta chains from one specimen sequenced in a study of cytotoxic CD8 clonotypes in ibrutinib-treated CLL. The table came from immunoSEQ multiplex PCR; TCRdb's copy has only in-frame clones and leaves some out. This table has over 150,000 clones, about 72% appearing once. This specimen was PBMCs, taken after 24 months of ibrutinib treatment. The receptors were gathered from a human donor with chronic lymphocytic leukemia.

The CDR3 nucleotides are TGTGCCAGCAGCGGATCTAGGACAGTGGCGTGGACCGGGGAGCTGTTTTTT. Translation: CASSGSRTVAWTGELFF. The chain uses TRBV9 and TRBJ2-2, with D perhaps matching TRBD1 (6 bases). The germline V gene encodes CDR1 SGDLS and CDR2 YYNGEE. The germline V and J ends were trimmed by 3 bases and 5 bases, with 20 bases remaining between them. The CDR3 is 17 residues long.

This chain joins TRBV7-2 and TRBJ1-2; 7 bases align to TRBD1. The V gene's germline CDR1 is SGHTA and CDR2 FQGNSA. The CDR3 is made up of 14 amino acids. V was pared by 5 bases and J by 7 bases, with 10 bases of the junction left unmatched. CDR3 in amino acids: CASSPGQEARGYTF. CDR3 coding DNA: TGTGCCAGCAGCCCAGGACAGGAGGCCCGTGGCTACACCTTC. The whole variable domain, remainder taken from reference TRBV7-2 and TRBJ1-2, is GAGVSQSPSNKVTEKGKDVELRCDPISGHTALYWYRQSLGQGLEFLIYFQGNSAPDKSGLPSDRFSAERTGGSVSTLTIQRTQQEDSAVYLCASSPGQEARGYTFGSGTRLTVV.

DNA of the CDR3: TGTGCCACCAGCGCGACGAGGGGTCAGCCCCAGCATTTT. Translating it yields CATSATRGQPQHF. V and J are TRBV15 and TRBJ1-5, with a tentative D call TRBD1 (5 bases). The CDR3 runs to 13 residues. Germline V gives CDR1 LNHNV, CDR2 YYDKDF (reference sequence). V lost 5 bases to trimming and J lost 6 bases, with 11 bases between them.

This rearrangement joins TRBV9 to TRBJ2-5; possibly TRBD1 or TRBD2 for D (5 bases each). The CDR3 runs to 12 residues. V was cut by 1 base and J by 7 bases, with 8 bases left in between. Germline V gives CDR1 SGDLS, CDR2 YYNGEE. The CDR3, as DNA: TGTGCCAGCAGCGTAAATGGGGGGACCCAGTACTTC. Translating gives CASSVNGGTQYF.

The V gene is TRBV14, the J gene TRBJ2-1; TRBD2 is a possible D gene (6 bases). The V gene's germline CDR1 is SGHDN and CDR2 FVKESK. V lost 4 bases to trimming and J lost 5 bases, with 15 bases between them. CDR3 length: 15 amino acids. The CDR3 sequence: CASSPYSGVHNEQFF. CDR3 DNA sequence: TGTGCCAGCAGCCCCTATTCGGGGGTCCACAATGAGCAGTTCTTC.

The chain uses TRBV7-2 and TRBJ2-3; TRBD2 aligns across 7 bases. Per germline, CDR1 SGHTA and CDR2 FQGNSA. Losses at the gene ends were 4 bases for V and 2 bases for J; bases not matched to a gene: 15. This CDR3 comprises 18 residues. CDR3 residues: CASSSTAPSGGHTDTQYF. The CDR3 DNA reads as TGTGCCAGCAGCTCAACCGCACCTAGCGGAGGGCACACAGATACGCAGTATTTT.

This sequence joins TRBV9 and TRBJ1-6; TRBD1 matches at 10 bases. CDR1 is SGDLS and CDR2 is YYNGEE in the germline V gene. V dropped 3 bases and J dropped 1; count of bases not matched to a gene: 4. This CDR3 comprises 17 residues. CDR3 loop: CASSAGQGGSYNSPLHF. CDR3 in DNA: TGTGCCAGCAGCGCCGGACAGGGGGGATCCTATAATTCACCCCTCCACTTT.

The chain has TRBV27 and TRBJ2-1; 11 bases align to TRBD2. The junction had 1 base not matched to a gene; V was cut back by 10 bases and J by 2 bases. CDR3 size: 13 residues. Germline V gives CDR1 MNHEY, CDR2 SMNVEV (reference sequence). The DNA for the CDR3 is TGTGCCACGACTAGCGGGACCTACAATGAGCAGTTCTTC. Encoded protein: CATTSGTYNEQFF.

This clone came up once. The rearrangement joins TRBV27 to TRBJ2-7, with D possibly TRBD2 on 5 matching bases. From germline, CDR1 is MNHEY and CDR2 SMNVEV (reference sequence). V was pared by 2 bases and J by 4 bases, with 9 bases between. CDR3 size: 13 residues. The CDR3 reads CASSLTGIYEQYF. CDR3 coding DNA: TGTGCCAGCAGTTTAACGGGGATTTACGAGCAGTACTTC.